The table lists the clone carrying this T cell receptor beta chain with many counts. This CDR3 comprises 13 residues. V trimming: 4 bases; J trimming: 4 bases; junction bases outside the gene matches: 1. TCRdb re-called the RACE reads with MiXCR, one entry per CDR3 protein. The data show under 100,000 distinct CDR3 sequences, with roughly 11% seen just once and 2.5% to 4% held by the top ten. Time point specified: patch test 2, 6 weeks after DPC sensitization. Indicated treatment: therapeutic diphenylcyclopropenone sensitization with weekly scalp DPC. This sample is part of a study of human T cells and chemical hapten exposure.

The TCR originated in a woman aged 40 to 50 with alopecia areata. Some clones in this sample may be carry-over from other donors' samples. The material was whole blood, obtained in connection with sensitization to the hapten diphenylcyclopropenone (DPC). The chain employs TRBV12-3 or TRBV12-4 and TRBJ1-5; 7 nucleotides align to TRBD1. The CDR3 protein is CASSSRGNQPQHF. For the CDR3, the DNA is TGTGCCAGCAGTTCCAGGGGGAATCAGCCCCAGCATTTT.